This T cell receptor beta chain was sequenced for a study of blood T cell repertoires in COVID-19. Study-wide context: Samples representing acute and convalescent COVID-19 were sourced from the United States, Italy and Spain. The cDNA or gDNA used as material had been derived from T cells, B-cell-depleted T cells, or PBMCs.

In the study's own analysis: Estimation of nucleated cell counts was performed using reference gene primer amplification. This table comes from immunoSEQ multiplex PCR, and its TCRdb copy is limited to in-frame clones, with some not included. V and J calls and clone size are copied from that table; D and trimming were computed from the DNA. Here the sample spans roughly 240,000 clones, 70% to 90% being singletons. Losses at the gene ends were 8 bases for V and 5 bases for J; bases not matched to a gene: 11. Per germline, CDR1 MNHNY and CDR2 SVGAGI (reference sequence). This CDR3 spans 14 amino acids. This clone was observed a few times.

Sequenced: peripheral blood. The chain uses TRBV6-6 and TRBJ1-1; the match to TRBD1 covers 7 bases. This clonotype originated in a man in his fifties or sixties who had recovered from COVID-19. The CDR3 loop is CASVRGLQGTEAFF. CDR3 coding DNA: TGTGCCAGCGTCCGGGGCCTACAGGGGACTGAAGCTTTCTTT.